Following are 13 T cell receptor beta chains from one sample sequenced in a study of naive CD8 T cells in extremely preterm neonates. Repertoires were generated with immunoSEQ multiplex PCR, while TCRdb's copy carries only in-frame clones and drops some. The table shows several thousand clones, with just over 95% occurring only once. The sample comprised naive CD8+ T cells from blood. The receptors derive from a human donor in good health.

J is TRBJ2-1 and V is TRBV7-8; 7 bases agree with TRBD1. Germline V gives CDR1 SGHVS, CDR2 FQNEAQ. V gave up 2 bases and J gave up 6 bases; unmatched junction bases: 10. The CDR3 covers 16 residues. The CDR3 loop is CASSLRTGTKSNEQFF. The CDR3 DNA sequence: TGTGCCAGCAGCTTAAGGACAGGAACTAAGTCCAATGAGCAGTTCTTC.

The chain is built from TRBV30 and TRBJ2-7; tentatively, D is TRBD2 (6 bases). The CDR3 is made up of 13 amino acids. CDR1 is GTSNPN, CDR2 SVGIG, per germline (reference sequence). Trimming removed 2 bases from V and 4 bases from J, with 12 bases in between. Written as DNA, the CDR3 is TGTGCCTGGAGTTTTGGACTATCTTACGAGCAGTACTTC. It translates to CAWSFGLSYEQYF. The full variable domain, in which reference TRBV30 and TRBJ2-7 provide the parts outside the CDR3, is SQTIHQWPATLVQPVGSPLSLECTVEGTSNPNLYWYRQAAGRGLQLLFYSVGIGQISSEVPQNLSASRPQDRQFILSSKKLLLSDSGFYLCAWSFGLSYEQYFGPGTRLTVT.

V and J are TRBV7-9 and TRBJ2-3; TRBD1 agrees at 10 bases. The CDR3 contains 15 residues. J was trimmed by 6 bases and V by 2 bases; bases with no gene match: 5. Germline CDR1 SEHNR, CDR2 FQNEAQ (reference sequence). CDR3: CASSLRTGGGDTQYF. The DNA for the CDR3 is TGTGCCAGCAGCTTACGGACAGGGGGAGGGGATACGCAGTATTTT.

The rearrangement links TRBV19 to TRBJ1-1, with TRBD1 matching 12 bases. The V segment lost 8 bases and the J segment 3 bases; nucleotides outside the gene matches: 10. Germline CDR1 reads LNHDA; CDR2 reads SQIVND (reference sequence). This CDR3 has 16 amino acids. CDR3 residues: CASRPGTGGKDTEAFF. The CDR3 nucleotides are TGTGCCAGTCGTCCCGGGACAGGGGGCAAGGACACTGAAGCTTTCTTT.

J is TRBJ1-4 and V is TRBV2; the D gene is possibly TRBD1 (6 bases). The CDR3 is made up of 16 amino acids. CDR1 and CDR2 from the germline V gene are SNHLY and FYNNEI. V was trimmed by 6 bases and J by 7 bases, leaving 21 bases between them. CDR3 sequence (DNA): TGTGCCAGCAGATCGGGGATCAGGGGCCAGGTTGAAAAACTGTTTTTT. Protein sequence: CASRSGIRGQVEKLFF.

V is TRBV14 and J is TRBJ2-5, with 7 bases aligning to TRBD2. Germline CDR1 reads SGHDN; CDR2 reads FVKESK. Trimming at V came to 0 bases and at J to 5 bases, leaving 18 bases not matched to a gene. CDR3 length: 19 amino acids. The CDR3 DNA reads TGTGCCAGCAGCCAAGAAGCTTTCATTGGGGAGGGTCTCGGGGAGACCCAGTACTTC. It is translated as CASSQEAFIGEGLGETQYF.

The CDR3 bases are TGTGCCAGCAGCGCCCGGGACTCCCCGATTGTGAAAGCCCAGTACTTC. Translation gives CASSARDSPIVKAQYF. V usage is TRBV11-3 and J usage is TRBJ2-5, with a possible D match to TRBD2 (6 bases). V lost 5 bases to trimming and J lost 9 bases, with 25 bases between them. CDR1 and CDR2 from the germline V gene are SGHNT and YENEEA. The CDR3 totals 16 residues.

Here the CDR3 reads CASSEAGWEGTYEQYF. CDR3 coding DNA: TGTGCCAGCAGTGAAGCGGGTTGGGAGGGGACCTACGAGCAGTACTTC. The chain recombines TRBV6-1 with TRBJ2-7; the match to TRBD2 covers 7 bases. There are 16 residues in the CDR3. Unmatched junction bases numbered 7, after V lost 0 bases and J lost 2 bases. Germline V gene sequence: CDR1 MNHNS, CDR2 SASEGT.

This rearrangement joins TRBV28 to TRBJ2-5; D is possibly TRBD1 (6 bases). TRBJ2-7 matches the DNA end more closely, so the J call is doubtful. Germline CDR1 is MDHEN and CDR2 is SYDVKM. The CDR3 is 14 amino acids. The CDR3 reads CASRKGDRYYEQYF. The CDR3 nucleotides are TGTGCCAGCAGGAAGGGGGACCGTTACTACGAGCAGTACTTC.

This rearrangement joins TRBV6-4 to TRBJ2-3; TRBD2 might be the D (6 bases). Trimming stripped 6 bases from V and 0 bases from J, with 19 bases between. The CDR3 is 17 amino acids. Germline CDR1 and CDR2: MRHNA and SNTAGT. CDR3 residues: CASSGRGTRLSTDTQYF. The CDR3 DNA follows: TGTGCCAGCAGCGGGCGAGGGACTCGACTAAGCACAGATACGCAGTATTTT.

This chain uses TRBV6-5 with TRBJ1-3; 7 bases line up with TRBD1. V shed 4 bases, J shed 2 bases, and the junction held 8 bases outside the gene matches. Germline assignment: CDR1 MNHEY and CDR2 SVGAGI. The CDR3 sequence is 16 residues long. The CDR3 loop reads CASSFRQGDAGNTIYF. The DNA of the CDR3 is TGTGCCAGCAGTTTCCGACAGGGTGACGCTGGAAACACCATATATTTT.

The rearrangement joins TRBV4-3 to TRBJ1-1, with unresolved D. The CDR3 loop spans 15 amino acids. The ends were cut back, 0 bases at V and 0 bases at J, with 8 bases in the middle. Germline CDR1 and CDR2: LGHNA and YSLEER. The CDR3, as DNA: TGCGCCAGCAGCCAAGATTTGGCCTTGAACACTGAAGCTTTCTTT. This translates into CASSQDLALNTEAFF.

V usage is TRBV15 and J usage is TRBJ1-5; 8 nucleotides agree with TRBD1. V lost 1 base, J lost 8 bases, and 4 bases stayed unmatched. CDR3 length: 14 amino acids. Germline lookup yields CDR1 LNHNV and CDR2 YYDKDF (reference sequence). The CDR3 region has the DNA TGTGCCACCAGCAGAGGACAGGGGTTGGAGCCCCAGCATTTT. Its translation: CATSRGQGLEPQHF.